These 18 T cell receptor beta chains were sequenced from one sample in a study of regulatory and conventional T cells in RAG deficiency. Blood CD4+ CD25-low CD127-high conventional T cells supplied the genomic DNA template. Some clones are missing from TCRdb's copy, which holds only in-frame ones; the method was immunoSEQ multiplex PCR. The sample lists about 46,000 clones, over 80% occurring once. These data also featured in a second study, about regulatory T cells. As that report states: Amplification used 52 TRBV primers and 13 TRBJ primers.

The sample was CD4+ effector T cells sorted from blood. The source of these receptors is a human donor in good health.

This sequence joins TRBV6-1 and TRBJ1-2, with TRBD1 as a possible D gene (5 bases). The CDR3 is made up of 15 amino acids. Germline V gene data show CDR1 as MNHNS and CDR2 as SASEGT. Trimming took 2 bases from V and 4 from J, leaving 14 bases between them. CDR3 in amino acids: CASSEIVGGGYGYTF. CDR3 nucleotides: TGTGCCAGCAGTGAAATCGTGGGGGGGGGCTATGGCTACACCTTC.

This clone was seen just once. The chain is built from TRBV6-6 and TRBJ1-1; TRBD1 is a possible D gene (5 bases). Trimming removed 3 bases from V and 0 bases from J, with 8 bases in between. This CDR3 spans 14 amino acids. Germline loops: CDR1 MNHNY, CDR2 SVGAGI (reference sequence). CDR3 DNA sequence: TGTGCCAGCAGTTATCAGGGCCTGAACACTGAAGCTTTCTTT. Encoded protein: CASSYQGLNTEAFF.

J is TRBJ2-6 and V is TRBV11-3; 9 bases fit TRBD2. V was pared by 1 base and J by 2 bases, with 6 bases of the junction left unmatched. Germline CDR1 and CDR2: SGHNT and YENEEA. There are 18 residues in the CDR3. CDR3 nucleotides: TGTGCCAGCAGCTTAGGCGGGGGGGCGCAAACTGGGGCCAACGTCCTGACTTTC. This codes for CASSLGGGAQTGANVLTF.

The chain is built from TRBV18 and TRBJ1-1, with D uncertain. Germline assignment: CDR1 KGHSH and CDR2 LQKENI. V was trimmed by 5 bases and J by 5 bases, leaving 9 bases between them. CDR3 length: 12 amino acids. The CDR3 DNA reads TGTGCCAGCTCAGAGGTGGGGACTGAAGCTTTCTTT. It encodes CASSEVGTEAFF.

The chain is built from TRBV5-1 and TRBJ1-2; perhaps TRBD1 as D (5 bases). Trimming removed 4 bases at V and 9 bases at J, with 16 bases between. This CDR3 comprises 13 residues. Looked up from germline, CDR1 is SGHRS and CDR2 is YFSETQ. DNA of the CDR3: TGCGCCAGCAGCGGATCAGGGTTGCCCAGCTACACCTTC. Translation: CASSGSGLPSYTF.

The rearrangement links TRBV2 to TRBJ1-5; a possible D gene is TRBD1 (5 bases). This CDR3 comprises 14 residues. Germline V gene lookup returns CDR1 SNHLY and CDR2 FYNNEI. V gave up 0 bases and J gave up 11 bases, with 14 bases separating them. CDR3 in DNA: TGTGCCAGCAGTGAAGCCAGGGTGGCGGATTCCCAGCATTTT. Its translation: CASSEARVADSQHF. Filled out from reference TRBV2 and TRBJ1-5, the complete variable domain reads EPEVTQTPSHQVTQMGQEVILRCVPISNHLYFYWYRQILGQKVEFLVSFYNNEISEKSEIFDDQFSVERPDGSNFTLKIRSTKLEDSAMYFCASSEARVADSQHFGDGTRLSIL.

This chain connects TRBV18 to TRBJ2-7, with a possible D match to TRBD1 (6 bases). With 1 base removed from V and 0 bases from J, the gap between germline ends came to 13 bases. The V gene's germline CDR1 is KGHSH and CDR2 LQKENI. CDR3 length: 16 amino acids. In DNA, the CDR3 is TGTGCCAGCTCACCACGTTCCGGGACAAGCTCCTACGAGCAGTACTTC. Translated: CASSPRSGTSSYEQYF.

This chain connects TRBV29-1 to TRBJ1-2, with 8 bases fitting TRBD1. The germline V gene has CDR1 SQVTM and CDR2 ANQGSEA. CDR3 size: 15 residues. Germline trimming cut 4 bases from V and 5 bases from J; bases unmatched to any gene: 12. CDR3 sequence (DNA): TGCAGCGTTGGAGAAAGCAGGGGGCGCGGGTATGGCTACACCTTC. Encoded protein: CSVGESRGRGYGYTF.

The chain recombines TRBV7-3 with TRBJ2-7; D possibly matches TRBD1 or TRBD2 (5 bases each). CDR1 is SGHTA and CDR2 is FQGTGA in the germline V gene. There are 9 residues in the CDR3. V was trimmed by 8 bases and J by 13 bases, leaving 12 bases between them. The CDR3 region has the DNA TGTGCCAGCCGGGACCTCCCCTACTTC. Translation: CASRDLPYF.

This chain connects TRBV11-3 to TRBJ2-3; TRBD1 matches 8 bases. The V gene's germline CDR1 is SGHNT and CDR2 YENEEA. Trimming cost V 5 bases and J 3 bases; bases outside gene matches: 7. The length of the CDR3 is 15 residues. CDR3 DNA: TGTGCCAGCAGCCCCGGGACAGGAAGTACAGATACGCAGTATTTT. Its protein is CASSPGTGSTDTQYF.

CDR3 loop: CASSNSVEQFF. The CDR3 DNA reads TGTGCCAGCAGCAATAGCGTGGAGCAGTTCTTC. The chain recombines TRBV7-3 with TRBJ2-1, with D tentatively TRBD2 (5 bases). V shed 5 bases and J shed 10 bases, with 9 bases lying between them. Germline loops: CDR1 SGHTA, CDR2 FQGTGA. This CDR3 spans 11 amino acids.

The chain has TRBV5-1 and TRBJ1-6, with 8 bases fitting TRBD1. Germline V gene sequence: CDR1 SGHRS, CDR2 YFSETQ. V gave up 0 bases and J gave up 6 bases; unmatched junction bases: 5. The length of the CDR3 is 16 residues. In DNA, the CDR3 is TGCGCCAGCAGCTTGGCAGGGGGCCTCCCTAATTCACCCCTCCACTTT. Translated, it gives CASSLAGGLPNSPLHF.

This clone was found once. The chain uses TRBV10-1 and TRBJ2-3; maybe TRBD2 (6 bases). CDR3 length: 16 amino acids. CDR1 and CDR2 (germline): WNHNN, SYGVQD (reference sequence). Trimming pared 5 bases from V and 5 bases from J, leaving 20 bases between. The CDR3 nucleotides are TGCGCCAGCAGTCCTATTGGTGGTAGCGGTGGAGATACGCAGTATTTT. It is translated as CASSPIGGSGGDTQYF.

V usage is TRBV29-1 and J usage is TRBJ2-1; a weak D match, TRBD2 (6 bases). The CDR3 extends over 14 amino acids. Germline V gives CDR1 SQVTM, CDR2 ANQGSEA. Deletions cut 7 bases from V and 5 bases from J, with 18 bases between. The CDR3 reads CSARATGTDNEQFF. DNA of the CDR3: TGCAGCGCCCGCGCCACCGGGACTGACAATGAGCAGTTCTTC.

The rearrangement uses TRBV28 and TRBJ1-2; D gene ambiguous. The V gene lost 7 bases and the J gene lost 7 bases, with 13 bases spanning the gap. This CDR3 has 12 residues. Germline CDR1 MDHEN, CDR2 SYDVKM. CDR3 residues: CASTLEDSGYTF. CDR3 bases: TGTGCCAGCACCCTCGAGGACTCTGGCTACACCTTC.

This CDR3 reads CASSSSGQGTGGYTF. The CDR3 nucleotides read TGTGCCAGCAGCTCATCCGGACAGGGAACGGGTGGCTACACCTTC. The chain recombines TRBV7-9 with TRBJ1-2; 8 positions agree with TRBD1. V gave up 4 bases and J gave up 7 bases; unmatched junction bases: 11. Per germline, CDR1 SEHNR and CDR2 FQNEAQ (reference sequence). The CDR3 length is 15 residues.

This clone was seen just once. J is TRBJ2-1 and V is TRBV11-3; weak D call: TRBD2 (6 bases). CDR1 is SGHNT, CDR2 YENEEA, per germline. The ends were cut back, 5 bases at V and 4 bases at J, with 15 bases in the middle. The CDR3 has 15 residues. CDR3 residues: CASSNPGLNYNEQFF. CDR3 coding DNA: TGTGCCAGCAGCAATCCGGGACTTAATTACAATGAGCAGTTCTTC.

This clone was detected only once. The rearrangement uses TRBV29-1 and TRBJ1-2; weak D call: TRBD1 (6 bases). Per germline, CDR1 SQVTM and CDR2 ANQGSEA. Trimming cost V 0 bases and J 8 bases, with 16 bases left between them. The CDR3 totals 14 residues. As DNA, the CDR3 is TGCAGCGTTGAAGAGGTCCAGGGGTCCGGCGGCTACACCTTC. It codes for CSVEEVQGSGGYTF.